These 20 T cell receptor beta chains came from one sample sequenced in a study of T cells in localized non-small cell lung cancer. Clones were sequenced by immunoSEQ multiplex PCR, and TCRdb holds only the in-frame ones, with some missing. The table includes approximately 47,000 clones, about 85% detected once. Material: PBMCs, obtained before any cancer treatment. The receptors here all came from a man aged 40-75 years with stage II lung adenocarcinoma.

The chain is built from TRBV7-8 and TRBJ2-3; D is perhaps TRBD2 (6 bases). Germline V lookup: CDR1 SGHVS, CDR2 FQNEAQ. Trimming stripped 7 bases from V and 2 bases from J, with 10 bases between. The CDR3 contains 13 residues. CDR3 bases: TGTGCCAGCACCTTGGACTACACAGATACGCAGTATTTT. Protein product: CASTLDYTDTQYF.

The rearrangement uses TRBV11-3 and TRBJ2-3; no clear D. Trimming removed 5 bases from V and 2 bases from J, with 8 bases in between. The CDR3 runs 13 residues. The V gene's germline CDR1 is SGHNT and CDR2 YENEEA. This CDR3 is CASSLGPTDTQYF. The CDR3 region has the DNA TGTGCCAGCAGCCTCGGGCCCACAGATACGCAGTATTTT. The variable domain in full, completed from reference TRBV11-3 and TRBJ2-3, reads EAGVVQSPRYKIIEKKQPVAFWCNPISGHNTLYWYLQNLGQGPELLIRYENEEAVDDSQLPKDRFSAERLKGVDSTLKIQPAELGDSAVYLCASSLGPTDTQYFGPGTRLTVL.

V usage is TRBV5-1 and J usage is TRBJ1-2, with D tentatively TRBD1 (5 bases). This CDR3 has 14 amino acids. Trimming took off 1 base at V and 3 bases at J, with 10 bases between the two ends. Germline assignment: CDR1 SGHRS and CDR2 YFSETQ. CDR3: CASSLNGADYGYTF. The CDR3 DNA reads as TGCGCCAGCAGCTTGAATGGGGCTGACTATGGCTACACCTTC.

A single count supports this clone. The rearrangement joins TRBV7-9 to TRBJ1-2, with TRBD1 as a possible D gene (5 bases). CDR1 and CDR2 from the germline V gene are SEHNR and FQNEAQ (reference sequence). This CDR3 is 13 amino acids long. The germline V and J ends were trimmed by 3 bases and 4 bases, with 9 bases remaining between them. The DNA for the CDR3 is TGTGCCAGCAGCTTGGAGACAGCCTATGGCTACACCTTC. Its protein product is CASSLETAYGYTF.

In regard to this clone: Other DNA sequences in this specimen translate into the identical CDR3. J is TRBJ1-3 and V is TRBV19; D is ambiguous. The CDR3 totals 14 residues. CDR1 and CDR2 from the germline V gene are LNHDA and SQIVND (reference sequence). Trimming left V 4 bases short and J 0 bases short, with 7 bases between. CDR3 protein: CASSTLNSGNTIYF. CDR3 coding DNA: TGTGCCAGTAGTACCCTTAACTCTGGAAACACCATATATTTT.

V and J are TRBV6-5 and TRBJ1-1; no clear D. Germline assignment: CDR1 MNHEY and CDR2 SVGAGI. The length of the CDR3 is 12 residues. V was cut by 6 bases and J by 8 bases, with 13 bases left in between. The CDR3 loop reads CASRSRSQEAFF. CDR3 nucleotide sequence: TGTGCCAGCAGGTCACGGTCTCAAGAAGCTTTCTTT.

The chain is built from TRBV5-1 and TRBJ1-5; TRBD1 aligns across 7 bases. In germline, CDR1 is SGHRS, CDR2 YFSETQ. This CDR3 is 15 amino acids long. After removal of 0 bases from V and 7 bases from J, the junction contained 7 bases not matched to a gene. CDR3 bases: TGCGCCAGCAGCTTGGAAGGGGGCGGGAGACAGCCCCAGCATTTT. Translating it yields CASSLEGGGRQPQHF.

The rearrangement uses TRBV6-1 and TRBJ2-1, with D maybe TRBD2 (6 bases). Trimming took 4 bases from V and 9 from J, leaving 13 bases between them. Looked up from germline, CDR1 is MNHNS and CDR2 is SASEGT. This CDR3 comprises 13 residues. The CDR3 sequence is CASSGYQGGEQFF. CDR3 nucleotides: TGTGCCAGCAGTGGTTACCAGGGAGGTGAGCAGTTCTTC.

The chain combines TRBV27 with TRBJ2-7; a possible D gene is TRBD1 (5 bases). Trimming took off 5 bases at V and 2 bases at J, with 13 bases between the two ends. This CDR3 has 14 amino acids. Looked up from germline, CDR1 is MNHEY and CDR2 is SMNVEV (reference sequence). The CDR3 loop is CASSPTPRAYEQYF. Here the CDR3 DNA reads TGTGCCAGCAGTCCTACCCCCAGGGCCTACGAGCAGTACTTC.

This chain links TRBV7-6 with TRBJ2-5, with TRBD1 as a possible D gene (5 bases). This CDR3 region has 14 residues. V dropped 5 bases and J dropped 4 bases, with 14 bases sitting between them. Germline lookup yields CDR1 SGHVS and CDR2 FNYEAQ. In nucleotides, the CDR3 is TGTGCCAGCAGCCTCGACAGCCTAGGAGAGACCCAGTACTTC. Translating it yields CASSLDSLGETQYF. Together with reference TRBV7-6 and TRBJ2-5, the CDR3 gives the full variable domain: GAGVSQSPRYKVTKRGQDVALRCDPISGHVSLYWYRQALGQGPEFLTYFNYEAQQDKSGLPNDRFSAERPEGSISTLTIQRTEQRDSAMYRCASSLDSLGETQYFGPGTRLLVL.

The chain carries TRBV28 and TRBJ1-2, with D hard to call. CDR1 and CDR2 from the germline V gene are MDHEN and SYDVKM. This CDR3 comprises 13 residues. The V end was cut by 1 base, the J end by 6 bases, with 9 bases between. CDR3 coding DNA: TGTGCCAGCAGTTTATCGGACGTGGATGGCTACACCTTC. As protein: CASSLSDVDGYTF.

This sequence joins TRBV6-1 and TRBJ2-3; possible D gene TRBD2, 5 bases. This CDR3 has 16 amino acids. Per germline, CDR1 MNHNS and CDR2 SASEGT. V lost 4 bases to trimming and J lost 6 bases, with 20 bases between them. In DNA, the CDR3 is TGTGCCAGCAGTGCCTCATCCCAGTTTCCGGGGGATACGCAGTATTTT. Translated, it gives CASSASSQFPGDTQYF.

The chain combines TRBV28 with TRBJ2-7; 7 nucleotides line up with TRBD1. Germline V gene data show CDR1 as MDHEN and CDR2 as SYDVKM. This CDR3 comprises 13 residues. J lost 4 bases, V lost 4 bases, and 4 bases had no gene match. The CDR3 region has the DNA TGTGCCAGCAGTTCACCGGGACAGTACGAGCAGTACGTC. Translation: CASSSPGQYEQYV.

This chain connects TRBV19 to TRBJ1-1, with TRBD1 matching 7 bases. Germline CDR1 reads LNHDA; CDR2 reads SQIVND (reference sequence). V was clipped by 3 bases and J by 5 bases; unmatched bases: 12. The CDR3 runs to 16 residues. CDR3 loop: CASSIREEEQGTEAFF. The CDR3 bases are TGTGCCAGTAGTATTCGTGAGGAGGAACAGGGGACTGAAGCTTTCTTT.

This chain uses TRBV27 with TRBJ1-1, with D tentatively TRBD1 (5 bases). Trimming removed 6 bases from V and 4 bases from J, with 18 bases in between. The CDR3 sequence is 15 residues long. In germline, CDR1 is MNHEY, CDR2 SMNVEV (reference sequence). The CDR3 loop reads CASSQRGPGTTEAFF. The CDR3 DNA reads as TGTGCCAGCAGCCAACGGGGCCCTGGGACCACTGAAGCTTTCTTT.

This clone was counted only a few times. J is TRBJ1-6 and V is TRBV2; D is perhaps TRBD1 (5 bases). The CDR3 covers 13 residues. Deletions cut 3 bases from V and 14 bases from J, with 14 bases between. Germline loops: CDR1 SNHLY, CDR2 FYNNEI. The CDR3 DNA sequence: TGTGCCAGCAGTGATTTATCCGGCAGGGCCCTCCACTTT. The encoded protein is CASSDLSGRALHF.

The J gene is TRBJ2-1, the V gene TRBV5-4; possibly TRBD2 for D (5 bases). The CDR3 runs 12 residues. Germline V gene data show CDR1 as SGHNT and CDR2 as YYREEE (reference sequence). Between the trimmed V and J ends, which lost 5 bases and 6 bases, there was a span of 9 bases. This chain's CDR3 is CASRDGVNEQFF. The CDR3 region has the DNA TGTGCCAGCAGGGACGGGGTCAATGAGCAGTTCTTC.

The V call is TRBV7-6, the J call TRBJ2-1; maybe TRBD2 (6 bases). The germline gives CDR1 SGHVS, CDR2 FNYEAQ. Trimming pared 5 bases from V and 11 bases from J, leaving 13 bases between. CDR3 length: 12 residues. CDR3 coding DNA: TGTGCCAGCAGCCCGGAGGGGTTAAAGCAGTTCTTC. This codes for CASSPEGLKQFF.

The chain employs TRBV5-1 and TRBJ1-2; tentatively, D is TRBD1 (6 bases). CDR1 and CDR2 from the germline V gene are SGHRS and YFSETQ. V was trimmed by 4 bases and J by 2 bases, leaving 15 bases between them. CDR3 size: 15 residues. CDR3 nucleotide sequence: TGCGCCAGCAGCCGGGTAGGACAGCTCAACTATGGCTACACCTTC. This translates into CASSRVGQLNYGYTF.

The CDR3 DNA reads TGTGCCTGGAGTGCAGGGCGAGGAGAACCAAATCAGCCCCAGCATTTT. The encoded protein is CAWSAGRGEPNQPQHF. This rearrangement joins TRBV30 to TRBJ1-5; a weak D match, TRBD1 (5 bases). This CDR3 contains 16 residues. CDR1 is GTSNPN, CDR2 SVGIG, per germline (reference sequence). Between the trimmed V and J ends, which lost 1 base and 4 bases, there was a span of 17 bases. Combining the CDR3 with reference TRBV30 and TRBJ1-5 gives the whole variable domain SQTIHQWPATLVQPVGSPLSLECTVEGTSNPNLYWYRQAAGRGLQLLFYSVGIGQISSEVPQNLSASRPQDRQFILSSKKLLLSDSGFYLCAWSAGRGEPNQPQHFGDGTRLSIL.